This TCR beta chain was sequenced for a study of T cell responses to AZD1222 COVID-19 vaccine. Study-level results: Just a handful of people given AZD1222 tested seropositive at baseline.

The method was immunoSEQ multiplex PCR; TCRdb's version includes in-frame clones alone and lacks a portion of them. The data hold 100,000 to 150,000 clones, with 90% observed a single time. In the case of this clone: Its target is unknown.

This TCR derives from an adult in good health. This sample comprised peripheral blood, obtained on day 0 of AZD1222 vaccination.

The CDR3 nucleotides read TGCGCCAGCAGCCGGGACAGACCTAATGAAAAACTGTTTTTT. Translated, it gives CASSRDRPNEKLFF. The gene calls are TRBV5-1 and TRBJ1-4; the match to TRBD1 covers 7 bases. Germline V lookup: CDR1 SGHRS, CDR2 YFSETQ. After removal of 4 bases from V and 3 bases from J, the junction contained 3 bases not matched to a gene. The CDR3 contains 14 residues. Full variable domain (missing parts from reference TRBV5-1 and TRBJ1-4): KAGVTQTPRYLIKTRGQQVTLSCSPISGHRSVSWYQQTPGQGLQFLFEYFSETQRNKGNFPGRFSGRQFSNSRSEMNVSTLELGDSALYLCASSRDRPNEKLFFGSGTQLSVL.